Reported below is one T cell receptor beta chain. The record originates from a study of cytomegalovirus exposure and HLA in healthy donors. The primer mix had 60 Vbeta and 13 Jbeta primers. Produced via immunoSEQ multiplex PCR; TCRdb's table is partial and in-frame only. The data hold tens of thousands of clones, with less than 85% observed a single time. The J segment lost 9 bases and the V segment lost 5 bases, leaving 8 bases of the junction unmatched. Germline values: CDR1 SGHTA, CDR2 FQGNSA. This CDR3 comprises 14 residues. The sample consisted of PBMCs. V is TRBV7-2 and J is TRBJ1-5; 9 bases match TRBD1. The sequence was obtained from a man between 18 and 29 years old in good health and CMV-seronegative. The CDR3 region is CASSPRTGEMPQHF. As DNA, the CDR3 is TGTGCCAGCAGCCCCCGGACAGGGGAGATGCCCCAGCATTTT.